These T cell receptor beta chains were read from a single sample in a study of blood T cell repertoires in COVID-19. Assay used: immunoSEQ multiplex PCR; TCRdb lists only in-frame clones, some missing. The table has some 210,000 clones, roughly 92% seen once. Sequencing input: peripheral blood. The receptor source for this set is a man aged 55 to 70 with COVID-19, enrolled during active disease. Each CDR3 is given with its conserved first and last residue. The D gene is left open where the match is weak. Clone size appears in some rows only: once, few, many, or a class for an expanded clone.

clone size	J gene	CDR3 length	V gene	D gene	CDR3 DNA	CDR3 protein
.	TRBJ1-5	16	TRBV6-2/TRBV6-3	TRBD1	TGTGCCAGCAGTTACAGGGGGCCCTCCTTCAATCAGCCCCAGCATTTT	CASSYRGPSFNQPQHF
.	TRBJ2-3	16	TRBV7-3	.	TGTGCCAGCAGCCCTGGGGGGAGCGGGTTCACAGATACGCAGTATTTT	CASSPGGSGFTDTQYF
.	TRBJ2-3	17	TRBV27	TRBD2	TGTGCCAGCAGTTTTCGGGGCCGCGGACTAGAGGCAGATACGCAGTATTTT	CASSFRGRGLEADTQYF
.	TRBJ1-4	17	TRBV7-9	.	TGTGCCAGCAGCTTAGTCCCCTGGGGGCAGGAGAGAGAAAAACTGTTTTTT	CASSLVPWGQEREKLFF
once	TRBJ1-1	12	TRBV7-9	TRBD1	TGTGCCGTGGGGACAGCCAACACTGAAGCTTTCTTT	CAVGTANTEAFF
.	TRBJ2-7	17	TRBV19	TRBD2	TGTGCCAGTAGTGGATTGGGGCCTAGCGGCCGGCCCTACGAGCAGTACTTC	CASSGLGPSGRPYEQYF
.	TRBJ2-7	15	TRBV6-2/TRBV6-3	.	TGTGCCAGCAGCATCCTGGCACCTTGGTCCTACGAGCAGTACTTC	CASSILAPWSYEQYF
.	TRBJ1-2	14	TRBV27	TRBD1	TGTGCCAGCAGGCCACAGGGGGGAAGGGATGGCTACACCTTC	CASRPQGGRDGYTF
once	TRBJ1-4	13	TRBV14	.	TGTGCCAGCAGCCAACGTTTAAGCGAAAAACTGTTTTTT	CASSQRLSEKLFF
once	TRBJ2-1	15	TRBV5-6	TRBD2	TGTGCCAGCAGCTGGAGCGGGGTTCTCTCGAATGAGCAGTTCTTC	CASSWSGVLSNEQFF
.	TRBJ2-1	16	TRBV5-8	.	TGTGCCAGCAGCTTGGCCTTGCACTTCTCCTACAATGAGCAGTTCTTC	CASSLALHFSYNEQFF
.	TRBJ2-1	15	TRBV9	TRBD2	TGTGCCAGCAGCGTGACTAGCGGGAAGATGAATGAGCAGTTCTTC	CASSVTSGKMNEQFF
few	TRBJ2-2	15	TRBV4-1	.	TGCGCCAGCAGCCAAGATACAGGTCGCACCGGGGAGCTGTTTTTT	CASSQDTGRTGELFF
.	TRBJ2-1	17	TRBV2	TRBD2	TGTGCCAGCAGTGCCCCCAAGGGGAGCGGGAGGGCCAATGAGCAGTTCTTC	CASSAPKGSGRANEQFF
once	TRBJ1-4	16	TRBV7-9	.	TGTGCCAGCAGCTTAGTAAATACAGCAACTAATGAAAAACTGTTTTTT	CASSLVNTATNEKLFF
.	TRBJ2-7	12	TRBV30	.	TGTGCCTGTGGGGGGAGCTCCTACGAGCAGTACTTC	CACGGSSYEQYF
.	TRBJ2-1	15	TRBV27	TRBD2	TGTGCCAGCAGTTCCGGGACTAGCGGGGGCCCTAAGCAGTTCTTC	CASSSGTSGGPKQFF
few	TRBJ2-3	13	TRBV12-3/TRBV12-4	.	TGTGCCAGCAGTCAGGACTACACAGATACGCAGTATTTT	CASSQDYTDTQYF
.	TRBJ1-1	15	TRBV9	.	TGTGCCAGCAGCGTAGATATGCGAGGGTCCGGTGAAGCTTTCTTT	CASSVDMRGSGEAFF
.	TRBJ1-1	16	TRBV19	.	TGTGCCAGTAGAGTCGCTACAGCTAACATGAACACTGAAGCTTTCTTT	CASRVATANMNTEAFF
.	TRBJ2-5	16	TRBV2	TRBD2	TGTGCCAGCAGGCGGACTAGCGGGGCGTTCCAAGAGACCCAGTACTTC	CASRRTSGAFQETQYF
.	TRBJ2-7	20	TRBV4-2	TRBD2	TGTGCCAGCAGCCAAGAGGAGGGACTAGCGGGAGGCCGGAGCTCCTACGAGCAGTACTTC	CASSQEEGLAGGRSSYEQYF
.	TRBJ1-5	14	TRBV3-1/TRBV3-2	.	TGTGCCAGCAGCCCCTGGGCAAACCATCAGCCCCAGCATTTT	CASSPWANHQPQHF
.	TRBJ1-5	14	TRBV10-3	.	TGTGCCATCAGTGAGTCGCAGGGCCTCTCCGCCCAGCATTTT	CAISESQGLSAQHF
.	TRBJ2-5	16	TRBV5-1	.	TGCGCCAGCAGCCCGGCCCCTGGCAGGGCTAGTGAGACCCAGTACTTC	CASSPAPGRASETQYF
.	TRBJ2-5	16	TRBV3-1/TRBV3-2	TRBD2	TGTGCCAGCAGCCAGGGGACTAGCGGGGGTATGGAGACCCAGTACTTC	CASSQGTSGGMETQYF
.	TRBJ1-3	14	TRBV5-1	.	TGCGCCAGCAGCCCCACAGGGACTGGAAACACCATATATTTT	CASSPTGTGNTIYF
few	TRBJ1-4	16	TRBV2	TRBD1	TGTGCCAGCAGAGGCTTAGGGGCCTCAGGGGGTGAAAAACTGTTTTTT	CASRGLGASGGEKLFF
once	TRBJ2-3	14	TRBV6-6	TRBD1	TGTGCCAGCACGACAGGGAGTAGCACAGATACGCAGTATTTT	CASTTGSSTDTQYF
.	TRBJ2-1	15	TRBV27	TRBD1	TGTGCCAGCAGTTTTTCGACAGGGGGTATGAGTGAGCAGTTCTTC	CASSFSTGGMSEQFF
.	TRBJ1-3	16	TRBV5-1	TRBD1	TGCGCCAGCAGCTTACCCGGACAGGGCGGTGGAAACACCATATATTTT	CASSLPGQGGGNTIYF
.	TRBJ1-1	14	TRBV4-1	TRBD1	TGCGCCAGCAGCCATGACAGGGCTAACACTGAAGCTTTCTTT	CASSHDRANTEAFF
.	TRBJ1-1	13	TRBV7-2	.	TGTGCCAGCAGCTTTGCCAGGGCTTTCGGTGCTTTCTTT	CASSFARAFGAFF
.	TRBJ1-2	11	TRBV20-1	TRBD1	TGCAGTGGACCGTTCAGGGGGCTCGCCACCTTC	CSGPFRGLATF
.	TRBJ2-7	13	TRBV30	TRBD1	TGTGCCACATCACAGGGGCTCTTCTACGAGCAGTACTTC	CATSQGLFYEQYF
.	TRBJ1-2	16	TRBV20-1	TRBD1	TGCAGTGCTAGTTCCAGGGACAGGGGGCGCGGCTATGGCTACACCTTC	CSASSRDRGRGYGYTF
once	TRBJ2-2	16	TRBV7-3	TRBD1	TGTGCCAGCAGCCCGACGGCAGGGGGTGACACCGGGGAGCTGTTTTTT	CASSPTAGGDTGELFF
.	TRBJ1-4	16	TRBV5-3	.	TGTGCCAGAAGCTATCATACAGGGCAAGCTAATGAAAAACTGTTTTTT	CARSYHTGQANEKLFF
.	TRBJ2-1	19	TRBV6-2/TRBV6-3	TRBD2	TGTGCCAGCAGTTACGGGACACTCTGGACTAGCGGGTCCTACAATGAGCAGTTCTTC	CASSYGTLWTSGSYNEQFF
.	TRBJ2-7	11	TRBV29-1	.	TGCAGCGCGGGTAGAGGGTACGAGCAGTACTTC	CSAGRGYEQYF
.	TRBJ1-2	12	TRBV3-1/TRBV3-2	.	TGTGCCAGCAGCCAAGGGCAGCGTGGCTACACCTTC	CASSQGQRGYTF
.	TRBJ1-1	14	TRBV2	.	TGTGCCAGCAGTGAGCGCAGGGAGGACACTGAAGCTTTCTTT	CASSERREDTEAFF
.	TRBJ1-1	15	TRBV19	.	TGTGCCAGTAGTACCTACCCACAGAGAAACACTGAAGCTTTCTTT	CASSTYPQRNTEAFF
.	TRBJ2-1	13	TRBV5-4	.	TGTGCCAGCAGCTCCCCCCAGGCTAATGAGCAGTTCTTC	CASSSPQANEQFF
.	TRBJ2-1	16	TRBV2	.	TGTGCCACCGTTTCCGGGGTGGGCGTGGCCCTAGGTGAGCAGTTCTTC	CATVSGVGVALGEQFF
.	TRBJ1-1	14	TRBV19	TRBD1	TGTGCCAGCCACAGGGGGCTCTCGAACACTGAAGCTTTCTTT	CASHRGLSNTEAFF
.	TRBJ2-2	14	TRBV4-3	.	TGCGCCAGCAGCCTACAGGGTAACACCGGGGAGCTGTTTTTT	CASSLQGNTGELFF
.	TRBJ2-1	13	TRBV29-1	TRBD1	TGCAGCGTCGGACAGGGGAGGAACAATGAGCAGTTCTTC	CSVGQGRNNEQFF
.	TRBJ1-6	18	TRBV4-1	TRBD1	TGCGCCAGCAGCCAAGCCGGGACAGGGGCGCGTGGGAATTCACCCCTCCACTTT	CASSQAGTGARGNSPLHF
.	TRBJ2-7	14	TRBV7-8	TRBD1	TGTGCCAGCAGCTCGGACAGGGGGCCGGACGAGCAGTACTTC	CASSSDRGPDEQYF
.	TRBJ1-6	16	TRBV5-5	.	TGTGCCAGCAGCTTGGCCGACGGACTCTATAATTCACCCCTCCACTTT	CASSLADGLYNSPLHF
.	TRBJ2-1	15	TRBV2	TRBD2	TGTGCCAGCAGGCTACTAGCGGGGGGCTCTAATGAGCAGTTCTTC	CASRLLAGGSNEQFF
.	TRBJ1-1	13	TRBV9	.	TGTGCCAGCAGCGTAGCGGCGGGCACTGAAGCTTTCTTT	CASSVAAGTEAFF